This entry lists 5 T cell receptor beta chains sequenced from one sample in a study of shared clonotypes between healthy human individuals. The assay was immunoSEQ multiplex PCR, and TCRdb's table has in-frame clones only and misses some. The data hold 300,000 to 400,000 clones, with around 70% observed a single time. The material sequenced was memory CD4+ T cells sorted from blood. Subset noted: CD45RA-negative fraction. The receptors here all came from a man younger than 45 in good health.

V is TRBV28 and J is TRBJ2-7; maybe TRBD1 (5 bases). The length of the CDR3 is 13 residues. Per the germline V gene, CDR1 is MDHEN and CDR2 is SYDVKM. The V end was cut by 2 bases, the J end by 1 base, with 6 bases between. The CDR3 is CASSLQGSYEQYF. CDR3 nucleotides: TGTGCCAGCAGTTTACAGGGTTCCTACGAGCAGTACTTC.

This clone appeared a few times. V usage is TRBV10-3 and J usage is TRBJ1-1; TRBD1 might be the D (5 bases). V shed 2 bases and J shed 7 bases, with 14 bases lying between them. This CDR3 spans 14 amino acids. The V gene's germline CDR1 is ENHRY and CDR2 SYGVKD. CDR3 loop: CAISEDSLGVEAFF. CDR3 in DNA: TGTGCCATCAGTGAGGATTCGTTGGGGGTTGAAGCTTTCTTT.

This chain joins TRBV28 and TRBJ1-2; tentative D call: TRBD1 (6 bases). The V gene lost 4 bases and the J gene lost 3 bases, with 9 bases spanning the gap. The CDR3 is made up of 13 amino acids. The V gene's germline CDR1 is MDHEN and CDR2 SYDVKM. This CDR3 is CASSSGQYYGYTF. CDR3 bases: TGTGCCAGCAGTTCAGGACAGTACTATGGCTACACCTTC.

The chain links TRBV27 to TRBJ1-1; the match to TRBD1 covers 8 bases. Germline V CDR1 and CDR2: MNHEY, SMNVEV (reference sequence). The length of the CDR3 is 14 residues. After removal of 3 bases from V and 4 bases from J, the junction contained 4 bases not matched to a gene. CDR3 amino acids: CASSFQTGATEAFF. The CDR3 bases are TGTGCCAGCAGTTTCCAGACAGGGGCCACTGAAGCTTTCTTT.

The V and J genes are TRBV5-4 and TRBJ2-4, with TRBD1 matching 9 bases. V lost 3 bases to trimming and J lost 3 bases; unmatched junction nucleotides: 4. This CDR3 is built from 15 residues. Germline CDR1 is SGHNT and CDR2 is YYREEE (reference sequence). The CDR3 region has the DNA TGTGCCAGCAGCTGGGGGACAGGGTTCAAAAACATTCAGTACTTC. Translated: CASSWGTGFKNIQYF.